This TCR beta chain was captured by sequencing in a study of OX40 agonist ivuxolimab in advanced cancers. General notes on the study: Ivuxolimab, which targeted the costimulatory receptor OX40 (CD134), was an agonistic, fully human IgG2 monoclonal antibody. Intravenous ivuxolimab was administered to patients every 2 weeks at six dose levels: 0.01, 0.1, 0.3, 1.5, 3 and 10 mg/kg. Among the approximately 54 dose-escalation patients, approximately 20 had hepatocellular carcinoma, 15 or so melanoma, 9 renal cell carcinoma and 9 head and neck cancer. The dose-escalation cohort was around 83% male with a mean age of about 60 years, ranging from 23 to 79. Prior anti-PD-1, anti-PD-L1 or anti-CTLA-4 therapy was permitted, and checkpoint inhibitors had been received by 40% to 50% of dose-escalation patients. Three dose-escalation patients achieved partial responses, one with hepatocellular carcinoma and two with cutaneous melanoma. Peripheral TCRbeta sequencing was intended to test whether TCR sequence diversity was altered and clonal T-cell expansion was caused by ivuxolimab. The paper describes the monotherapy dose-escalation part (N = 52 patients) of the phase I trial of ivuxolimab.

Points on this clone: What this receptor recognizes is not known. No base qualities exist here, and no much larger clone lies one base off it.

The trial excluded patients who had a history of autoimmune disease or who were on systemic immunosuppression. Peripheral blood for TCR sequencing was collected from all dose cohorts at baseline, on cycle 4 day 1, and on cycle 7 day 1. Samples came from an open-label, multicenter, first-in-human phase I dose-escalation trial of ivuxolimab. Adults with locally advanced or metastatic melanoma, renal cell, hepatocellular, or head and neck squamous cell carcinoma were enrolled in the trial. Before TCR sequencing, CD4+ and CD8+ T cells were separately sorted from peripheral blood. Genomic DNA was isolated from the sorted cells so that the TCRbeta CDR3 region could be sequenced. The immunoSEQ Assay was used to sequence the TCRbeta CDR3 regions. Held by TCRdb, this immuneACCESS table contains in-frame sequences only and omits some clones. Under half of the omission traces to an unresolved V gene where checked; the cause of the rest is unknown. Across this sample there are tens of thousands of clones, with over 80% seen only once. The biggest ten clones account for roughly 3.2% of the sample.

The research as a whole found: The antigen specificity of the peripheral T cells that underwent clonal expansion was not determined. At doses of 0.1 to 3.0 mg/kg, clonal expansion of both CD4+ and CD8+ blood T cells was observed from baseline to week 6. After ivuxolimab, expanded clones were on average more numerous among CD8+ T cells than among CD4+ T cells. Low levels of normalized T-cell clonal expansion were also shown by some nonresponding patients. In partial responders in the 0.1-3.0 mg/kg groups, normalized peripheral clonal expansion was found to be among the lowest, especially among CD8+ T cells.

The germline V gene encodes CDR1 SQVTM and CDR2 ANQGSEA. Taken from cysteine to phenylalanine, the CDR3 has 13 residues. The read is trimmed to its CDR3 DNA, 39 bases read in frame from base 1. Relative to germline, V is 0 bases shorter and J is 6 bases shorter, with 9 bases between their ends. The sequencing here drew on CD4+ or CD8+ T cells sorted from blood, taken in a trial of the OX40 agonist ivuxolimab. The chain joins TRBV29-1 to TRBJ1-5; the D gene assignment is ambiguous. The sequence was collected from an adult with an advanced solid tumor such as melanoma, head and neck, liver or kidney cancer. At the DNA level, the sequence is TGCAGCGTTGAAGAAACTGACGGTCAGCCCCAGCATTTT. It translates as CSVEETDGQPQHF.